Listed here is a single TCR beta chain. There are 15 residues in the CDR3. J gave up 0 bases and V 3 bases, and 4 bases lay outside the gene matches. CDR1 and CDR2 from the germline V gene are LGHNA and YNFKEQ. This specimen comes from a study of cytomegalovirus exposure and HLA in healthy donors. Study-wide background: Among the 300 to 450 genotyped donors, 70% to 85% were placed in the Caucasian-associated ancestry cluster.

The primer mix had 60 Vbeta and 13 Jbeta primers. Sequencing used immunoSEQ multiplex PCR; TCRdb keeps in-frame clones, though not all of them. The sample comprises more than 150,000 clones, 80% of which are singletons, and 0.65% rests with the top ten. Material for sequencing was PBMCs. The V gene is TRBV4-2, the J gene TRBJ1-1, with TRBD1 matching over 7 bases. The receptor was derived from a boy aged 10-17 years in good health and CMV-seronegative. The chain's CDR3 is CASSHVQGMNTEAFF. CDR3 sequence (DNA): TGTGCCAGCAGCCACGTACAGGGGATGAACACTGAAGCTTTCTTT.